Sequencing of this T cell receptor (beta chain) was carried out in a study of identical twins. General study results and limits: The authors drew conclusions from cross-sectional statistical analysis rather than following the same donors. Among out-of-frame alpha sequences shared by twins, low generation probability occurred in excess. Monozygotic twin pairs showed more out-of-frame TCR alpha sharing than models estimated.

This clonotype was counted many times. Its cognate antigen is unknown. Template switching created a universal primer site, and the cDNA included unique molecular identifiers. From the 5' RACE reads, TCRdb called clonotypes with MiXCR, one entry per CDR3 protein. The sample holds about 890,000 distinct CDR3 sequences; over 9% are singletons and the top ten take around 1.5%. V dropped 5 bases and J dropped 1 base, with 11 bases sitting between them. The CDR3 contains 14 residues. In addition, the sample was reused for a study of yellow fever vaccine responses in identical twins.

The sequence derives from a woman younger than 35 in good health. The specimen was PBMCs. The chain carries TRBV12-3 or TRBV12-4 and TRBJ1-1; D is possibly TRBD1 (5 bases). CDR3 nucleotides: TGTGCCAGCAGTCGACTGCAGGGGAACACTGAAGCTTTCTTT. The encoded protein is CASSRLQGNTEAFF.